The 14 T cell receptor beta chains below were found in one sample sequenced in a study of blood T cell repertoires in COVID-19. Assay used: immunoSEQ multiplex PCR; TCRdb lists only in-frame clones, some missing. Here the sample spans about 88,000 clones, approximately 81% being singletons. Input material: peripheral blood. The receptors were gathered from a woman between 65 and 79 years old with acute or convalescent COVID-19.

This rearrangement joins TRBV5-4 to TRBJ1-1; possibly TRBD1 for D (5 bases). The V end was cut by 4 bases, the J end by 4 bases, with 8 bases between. The CDR3 has 12 residues. The V gene's germline CDR1 is SGHNT and CDR2 YYREEE (reference sequence). DNA for the CDR3: TGTGCCAGCAGCCAGCAGGGCACTGAAGCTTTCTTT. It specifies CASSQQGTEAFF.

CDR3 protein: CASSADSYTQYF. For the CDR3, the DNA is TGTGCCAGCAGCGCAGACAGTTATACGCAGTATTTT. The chain is built from TRBV7-2 and TRBJ2-3; tentative D call: TRBD1 (5 bases). CDR3 length: 12 amino acids. Trimming pared 5 bases from V and 7 bases from J, leaving 10 bases between. CDR1 and CDR2 (germline): SGHTA, FQGNSA.

This clone has only one observation. J is TRBJ2-2 and V is TRBV28; D is perhaps TRBD1 (6 bases). CDR1 and CDR2 (germline): MDHEN, SYDVKM. V dropped 7 bases and J dropped 4 bases, with 22 bases sitting between them. The CDR3 is made up of 17 amino acids. The CDR3: CASNPAQGIIFTGELFF. Written as DNA, the CDR3 is TGTGCCAGCAACCCCGCCCAGGGGATAATATTCACCGGGGAGCTGTTTTTT.

This chain joins TRBV6-5 and TRBJ1-3, with D possibly being TRBD1 (5 bases). V was shortened by 5 bases and J by 4 bases, with 15 bases between the two germline ends. Germline V gene lookup returns CDR1 MNHEY and CDR2 SVGAGI. This CDR3 is 15 amino acids long. This CDR3 is CASSHAGQGGNTIYF. In nucleotides, the CDR3 is TGTGCCAGCAGTCACGCCGGGCAGGGAGGAAACACCATATATTTT.

V and J are TRBV9 and TRBJ2-2; maybe TRBD2 (5 bases). Germline loops: CDR1 SGDLS, CDR2 YYNGEE. V gave up 1 base and J gave up 6 bases, with 13 bases separating them. The CDR3 covers 15 residues. CDR3: CASSVFGVAAGELFF. CDR3 nucleotide sequence: TGTGCCAGCAGCGTATTCGGGGTTGCAGCCGGGGAGCTGTTTTTT.

This clone was counted once. The chain has TRBV7-2 and TRBJ1-5, with no clear D. The CDR3 covers 13 residues. Germline V gene lookup returns CDR1 SGHTA and CDR2 FQGNSA. V lost 6 bases and J 4 bases, leaving 10 bases between the germline ends. The DNA of the CDR3 is TGTGCCAGCAGGAAGACTGGGAATCAGCCCCAGCATTTT. Translating it yields CASRKTGNQPQHF.

This chain joins TRBV6-6 and TRBJ2-7; D might be TRBD1 (5 bases). This CDR3 region has 14 residues. Trimming pared 0 bases from V and 5 bases from J, leaving 11 bases between. The germline gives CDR1 MNHNY, CDR2 SVGAGI (reference sequence). CDR3 sequence: CASSYSLGANEQYV. CDR3 bases: TGTGCCAGCAGTTACTCGTTAGGGGCCAACGAGCAGTACGTC.

The chain uses TRBV28 and TRBJ2-1; 7 bases align to TRBD1. The ends lost 5 bases at V and 12 bases at J; junction bases unmatched: 13. Looked up from germline, CDR1 is MDHEN and CDR2 is SYDVKM. The CDR3 consists of 14 residues. CDR3 in amino acids: CASSPLTGPVGQFF. In DNA form, the CDR3 reads TGTGCCAGCAGTCCCCTGACAGGGCCGGTGGGGCAGTTCTTC.

The CDR3 is CASSSRHGATNEKLFF. The CDR3 coding sequence is TGTGCCAGCAGTTCCCGTCATGGAGCAACTAATGAAAAACTGTTTTTT. The V gene is TRBV27, the J gene TRBJ1-4; D uncertain. Germline lookup yields CDR1 MNHEY and CDR2 SMNVEV (reference sequence). V was clipped by 4 bases and J by 0 bases, with 12 bases between them. The CDR3 is made up of 16 amino acids.

This rearrangement joins TRBV24-1 to TRBJ2-2; possibly TRBD2 for D (6 bases). Germline V gene sequence: CDR1 KGHDR, CDR2 SFDVKD. Trimming cost V 7 bases and J 8 bases, with 16 bases left between them. The CDR3 totals 14 residues. CDR3 DNA: TGTGCCACCAGCGGAGGGGTTATCGGTGGGGAGCTGTTTTTT. This sequence encodes CATSGGVIGGELFF.

The rearrangement links TRBV2 to TRBJ1-2; D possibly corresponds to TRBD1 (5 bases). This CDR3 spans 11 amino acids. The V and J ends lost 2 bases and 7 bases respectively, with 5 bases between them. Germline CDR1 is SNHLY and CDR2 is FYNNEI. The CDR3 DNA reads as TGTGCCAGCAGTGAAAGGGGTGGCTACACCTTC. Residues: CASSERGGYTF.

The chain has TRBV15 and TRBJ2-3; 13 bases are shared with TRBD2. This CDR3 spans 16 amino acids. The V gene's germline CDR1 is LNHNV and CDR2 YYDKDF (reference sequence). With V trimmed by 3 bases and J by 4 bases, 4 bases remained unmatched. The CDR3: CATSRRTSGGSDTQYF. CDR3 nucleotide sequence: TGTGCCACCAGCAGGAGGACTAGCGGGGGATCAGATACGCAGTATTTT.

The chain carries TRBV5-8 and TRBJ2-3; possible D gene TRBD1, 6 bases. Trimming pared 6 bases from V and 1 base from J, leaving 9 bases between. Germline CDR1 reads SGHTS; CDR2 reads YDEGEE. The CDR3 covers 13 residues. This CDR3 reads CASTYRGTDTQYF. The CDR3 nucleotides read TGTGCCAGCACCTACAGGGGCACAGATACGCAGTATTTT.

Only one count was recorded for this clone. J is TRBJ1-2 and V is TRBV6-2 or TRBV6-3; D is perhaps TRBD1 (6 bases). Trimming took 5 bases from V and 8 from J, leaving 21 bases between them. Per germline, CDR1 MNHEY and CDR2 SVGEGT. The CDR3 spans 15 residues. This CDR3 is CASSPRTALNKGYTF. The CDR3 bases are TGTGCCAGCAGTCCCCGGACAGCCCTAAACAAGGGCTACACCTTC.